What follows are 24 T cell receptor beta chains derived from one specimen sequenced in a study of identical twins (dated by TCRdb to 2016 to 2018). The library was produced with 5' RACE. The data were produced on an Illumina HiSeq 2000. TCRdb trimmed the raw reads at Q25, called clones with MiXCR and kept productive beta chains. Rows merge per CDR3 protein into single entries with the most common DNA and genes. The sample profile shows 400,000 to 650,000 distinct CDR3 sequences; around 20% of them were found once. In total, the top ten clones hold approximately 0.95% of the sample. The same sample was also studied in work on T cells expressing NK-cell markers.

The sequencing input was CD4+ T cells sorted from blood. Receptors originate from a woman aged 18 to 35 in good health.

This chain links TRBV4-3 with TRBJ2-6; the D call may be TRBD1 or TRBD2 (5 bases each). The V gene lost 3 bases and the J gene lost 0 bases, with 18 bases spanning the gap. Germline assignment: CDR1 LGHNA and CDR2 YSLEER. The CDR3 covers 19 residues. The CDR3 loop is CASSQTPGTVHSGANVLTF. The CDR3 bases are TGCGCCAGCAGCCAGACCCCCGGGACGGTCCACTCTGGGGCCAACGTCCTGACTTTC.

This clonotype was recorded many times. This chain connects TRBV7-9 to TRBJ2-1; D is unclear. Trimming removed 1 base at V and 8 bases at J, with 9 bases between. In germline, CDR1 is SEHNR, CDR2 FQNEAQ (reference sequence). The CDR3 is 13 amino acids. Here the CDR3 DNA reads TGTGCCAGCAGCTTAGGGCGACTTGATGAGCAGTTCTTC. Its protein is CASSLGRLDEQFF.

The chain couples TRBV9 to TRBJ2-1, with TRBD2 matching 9 bases. The length of the CDR3 is 15 residues. The V gene end was trimmed by 4 bases and the J gene end by 7 bases; junction bases not matched to a gene: 9. Germline V gene lookup returns CDR1 SGDLS and CDR2 YYNGEE. DNA of the CDR3: TGTGCCAGCAGCCTTCTTGGACTAGCGCTGAATGAGCAGTTCTTC. Amino acids: CASSLLGLALNEQFF.

This clonotype was observed many times. In DNA form, the CDR3 reads TGCGCCAGCAGCCCGGAAGGCGGGGGGGCGGGTCAGTTCTTC. Translating it yields CASSPEGGGAGQFF. This chain joins TRBV5-1 and TRBJ2-1, with 9 bases aligning to TRBD2. The CDR3 is 14 residues long. Losses at the gene ends were 4 bases for V and 13 bases for J; bases not matched to a gene: 12. Germline assignment: CDR1 SGHRS and CDR2 YFSETQ.

The rearrangement joins TRBV12-3 or TRBV12-4 to TRBJ2-7; 7 nucleotides line up with TRBD1. The ends lost 3 bases at V and 1 base at J; junction bases unmatched: 3. This CDR3 has 14 residues. CDR3 residues: CASSFQDRSYEQYF. The CDR3 bases are TGTGCCAGCAGTTTTCAGGACAGGTCCTACGAGCAGTACTTC.

The rearrangement uses TRBV20-1 and TRBJ2-3; D may be TRBD2 (5 bases). The ends were cut back, 6 bases at V and 0 bases at J, with 16 bases in the middle. The CDR3 extends over 15 amino acids. Germline V gives CDR1 DFQATT, CDR2 SNEGSKA (reference sequence). CDR3 region: CSAPGLGPSTDTQYF. CDR3 coding DNA: TGCAGTGCCCCTGGACTCGGTCCTAGCACAGATACGCAGTATTTT.

This clonotype was found many times. The V gene is TRBV6-1, the J gene TRBJ2-1; 7 bases align to TRBD1. Unmatched junction bases numbered 6, after V lost 6 bases and J lost 4 bases. The germline V gene has CDR1 MNHNS and CDR2 SASEGT. The CDR3 is made up of 14 amino acids. The CDR3 DNA is TGTGCCAGCAGAAGGACAGGCCGATACAATGAGCAGTTCTTC. Amino acids: CASRRTGRYNEQFF.

This clonotype has a handful of counts. The rearrangement links TRBV20-1 to TRBJ2-5; no clear D gene. CDR3 length: 12 amino acids. Between the trimmed V and J ends, which lost 3 bases and 2 bases, there was a span of 7 bases. Germline V gene sequence: CDR1 DFQATT, CDR2 SNEGSKA (reference sequence). This CDR3 is CSARKDQETQYF. The CDR3 nucleotides read TGCAGTGCTAGGAAAGATCAAGAGACCCAGTACTTC.

The chain carries TRBV7-2 and TRBJ2-1; no clear D. Trimming removed 1 base at V and 13 bases at J, with 8 bases between. This CDR3 region has 11 residues. Looked up from germline, CDR1 is SGHTA and CDR2 is FQGNSA. Here the CDR3 reads CASSLGGAQFF. CDR3 coding DNA: TGTGCCAGCAGCTTAGGGGGTGCTCAGTTCTTC. Full variable domain (rest looked up from reference TRBV7-2 and TRBJ2-1): GAGVSQSPSNKVTEKGKDVELRCDPISGHTALYWYRQSLGQGLEFLIYFQGNSAPDKSGLPSDRFSAERTGGSVSTLTIQRTQQEDSAVYLCASSLGGAQFFGPGTRLTVL.

This clonotype was observed a few times. The rearrangement uses TRBV20-1 and TRBJ1-3; D gene unclear. The V and J ends lost 6 bases and 4 bases respectively, with 7 bases between them. Germline V lookup: CDR1 DFQATT, CDR2 SNEGSKA (reference sequence). The CDR3 contains 11 residues. This CDR3 reads CSAPQGNTIYF. CDR3 bases: TGCAGTGCCCCCCAAGGAAACACCATATATTTT.

Many counts were recorded for this clonotype. The gene calls are TRBV29-1 and TRBJ2-3, with 12 positions matching TRBD2. The trim removed 4 bases at V and 3 bases at J, leaving 5 bases unmatched. CDR3 length: 15 residues. Looked up from germline, CDR1 is SQVTM and CDR2 is ANQGSEA. The CDR3: CSVATSGSRTDTQYF. In DNA form, the CDR3 reads TGCAGCGTTGCGACTAGCGGGAGTAGAACAGATACGCAGTATTTT.

This clonotype was seen a handful of times. V gene TRBV29-1 combines with J gene TRBJ2-2; the match to TRBD1 covers 8 bases. CDR1 is SQVTM and CDR2 is ANQGSEA in the germline V gene. The CDR3 extends over 15 amino acids. V trimming: 4 bases; J trimming: 6 bases; junction bases outside the gene matches: 10. CDR3 in DNA: TGCAGCGTTGGGGCCCCTCAGGGGGCAGCCGGGGAGCTGTTTTTT. Translation: CSVGAPQGAAGELFF.

This clonotype occurred a few times. The genes are TRBV25-1 and TRBJ2-7; D not resolved. Germline CDR1 reads MGHDK; CDR2 reads SYGVNS. The V and J ends lost 4 bases and 4 bases respectively, with 14 bases between them. The CDR3 sequence is 14 residues long. CDR3 residues: CASSARLAPYEQYF. In DNA, the CDR3 is TGTGCCAGCAGTGCACGCCTGGCCCCTTACGAGCAGTACTTC.

There are many counts of this clonotype. The J gene is TRBJ1-1, the V gene TRBV20-1; D remains unclear. This CDR3 is 14 amino acids long. Germline lookup yields CDR1 DFQATT and CDR2 SNEGSKA (reference sequence). V gave up 0 bases and J gave up 2 bases, with 10 bases separating them. This CDR3 is CSARDLVGNTEAFF. The CDR3 coding sequence is TGCAGTGCTAGAGATCTTGTCGGTAACACTGAAGCTTTCTTT.

V and J are TRBV7-7 and TRBJ2-1; 8 bases map to TRBD1. This CDR3 region has 15 residues. V dropped 5 bases and J dropped 3; count of bases not matched to a gene: 6. Looked up from germline, CDR1 is SSHAT and CDR2 is FNYEAQ (reference sequence). The CDR3 protein is CASSQGQAIYNEQFF. CDR3 bases: TGTGCCAGCAGCCAGGGACAGGCTATCTACAATGAGCAGTTCTTC. The whole variable domain, remainder taken from reference TRBV7-7 and TRBJ2-1, is GAGVSQSPRYKVTKRGQDVTLRCDPISSHATLYWYQQALGQGPEFLTYFNYEAQPDKSGLPSDRFSAERPEGSISTLTIQRTEQRDSAMYRCASSQGQAIYNEQFFGPGTRLTVL.

This clonotype was recorded a few times. The rearrangement links TRBV29-1 to TRBJ2-1, with D hard to call. This CDR3 is 11 amino acids long. CDR1 and CDR2 (germline): SQVTM, ANQGSEA. V shed 4 bases and J shed 7 bases, with 8 bases lying between them. CDR3 nucleotides: TGCAGCGTTGGTATGTCAAATGAGCAGTTCTTC. It specifies CSVGMSNEQFF.

This clonotype was observed a handful of times. The V call is TRBV12-3 or TRBV12-4, the J call TRBJ2-3, with D unresolved. The V gene lost 7 bases and the J gene lost 6 bases, with 11 bases spanning the gap. There are 12 residues in the CDR3. The CDR3: CASKKFEDTQYF. CDR3 DNA sequence: TGTGCCAGCAAAAAGTTTGAGGATACGCAGTATTTT.

The table lists this clonotype with many counts. One end of the junction fails to match germline, which may point to a read error. The chain links TRBV5-1 to TRBJ1-1; D is ambiguous. The germline CDR1 and CDR2 sequences are SGHRS and YFSETQ. The CDR3 has 13 residues. This CDR3 reads CASSLVGDTEAFF. In nucleotides, the CDR3 is TGTGCCAGCAGCTTAGTTGGGGACACTGAAGCTTTCTTT.

This clonotype has at least ten counts. V usage is TRBV5-1 and J usage is TRBJ1-1, with TRBD1 as a possible D gene (5 bases). Trimming shortened V by 2 bases and J by 12 bases, and 11 bases separated the two germline ends. The CDR3 totals 11 residues. Germline CDR1 is SGHRS and CDR2 is YFSETQ. The CDR3 loop reads CASSFQGRPFF. The CDR3 DNA reads as TGCGCCAGCAGCTTCCAGGGTAGACCTTTCTTT.

This clonotype has ten or more counts. This rearrangement joins TRBV12-3 or TRBV12-4 to TRBJ2-1; 11 positions match TRBD2. CDR3 length: 16 residues. V trimming: 6 bases; J trimming: 10 bases; junction bases outside the gene matches: 14. The CDR3 DNA reads as TGTGCCAGCAGGCGTCCGGGACTAGCGGATTCGGGGGAGCAGTTCTTC. Amino acid sequence: CASRRPGLADSGEQFF.

This sequence joins TRBV27 and TRBJ1-1; D gene uncertain. The CDR3 has 15 amino acids. Germline lookup yields CDR1 MNHEY and CDR2 SMNVEV (reference sequence). V was cut by 5 bases and J by 0 bases, with 13 bases left in between. The CDR3 sequence is CASSKTLTVNTEAFF. The CDR3 DNA sequence: TGTGCCAGCAGTAAAACGTTAACGGTGAACACTGAAGCTTTCTTT.

This clonotype was picked up a small number of times. The chain links TRBV20-1 to TRBJ1-3; possibly TRBD1 for D (5 bases). Trimming cost V 5 bases and J 4 bases, with 9 bases left between them. Looked up from germline, CDR1 is DFQATT and CDR2 is SNEGSKA (reference sequence). There are 12 residues in the CDR3. The CDR3 DNA reads TGCAGTGCTTTACGACAGGGAAACACCATATATTTT. Translating gives CSALRQGNTIYF.

The rearrangement links TRBV11-1 to TRBJ2-1; D is unclear. The V end was cut by 1 base, the J end by 6 bases, with 13 bases between. Germline V CDR1 and CDR2: SGHAT, FQDESV (reference sequence). The CDR3 is 15 residues long. CDR3 nucleotides: TGTGCCAGCAGCTTAGAGCCCAAATGGATCAATGAGCAGTTCTTC. Residues: CASSLEPKWINEQFF.

In this sample, this clonotype turned up a few times. The rearrangement joins TRBV6-2 or TRBV6-3 to TRBJ2-1; D may match TRBD1 or TRBD2 (6 bases each). Germline V gene lookup returns CDR1 MNHEY and CDR2 SVGEGT. With 6 bases removed from V and 15 bases from J, the gap between germline ends came to 24 bases. The CDR3 contains 14 residues. The CDR3, as DNA: TGTGCCAGCAGCCCCGTCGCGATGGGGGGCCGGTTGTTCTTC. This sequence encodes CASSPVAMGGRLFF.